This T cell receptor (beta chain) was sequenced during a study of shared clonotypes between healthy human individuals. Clones were read by immunoSEQ multiplex PCR, and TCRdb kept only the in-frame ones, dropping some. The data hold 2 million to 2.5 million clones, with nearly 97% observed a single time. HIV-negative, healthy adults without recent acute infections or vaccinations were the donors. It was into CD45RA+ naive and CD45RA-negative memory subsets that the CD4+ cells were split. Germline trimming cut 5 bases from V and 3 bases from J; bases unmatched to any gene: 10. Germline CDR1 reads MDHEN; CDR2 reads SYDVKM. The CDR3 is made up of 16 amino acids.

What was sequenced was naive CD4+ T cells sorted from blood. Noted subset: CD45RA+ positively selected. The chain uses TRBV28 and TRBJ2-7; TRBD1 agrees at 10 bases. The TCR sequence derives from a man between 18 and 29 years old in good health. CDR3: CASSPLGGQGHYEQYF. CDR3 in DNA: TGTGCCAGCAGTCCCTTAGGGGGACAGGGGCACTACGAGCAGTACTTC.